The 8 T cell receptor beta chains below all came from one sample that was sequenced in a study of Graves' ophthalmopathy and Graves' hyperthyroidism. For repertoire sequencing, the TCR beta CDR3 regions were amplified from RNA transcripts. The first-round RT-PCR employed HTBI primers together with the Qiagen OneStep RT-PCR kit. A multiplex PCR was then performed as the second round. TCRdb reprocessed the multiplex PCR reads with MiXCR, giving one entry per CDR3 protein. This table holds 740,000 or so distinct CDR3 sequences, 40% found once. The sample was peripheral blood. The receptors stem from an adult man with Graves' ophthalmopathy.

This clonotype has at least ten counts. J is TRBJ1-1 and V is TRBV19; TRBD1 might be the D (5 bases). With 4 bases removed from V and 1 base from J, the gap between germline ends came to 7 bases. This CDR3 is built from 13 residues. Germline V CDR1 and CDR2: LNHDA, SQIVND (reference sequence). CDR3 in DNA: TGTGCCAGTAGTACTACAGGGAACACTGAAGCTTTCTTT. This translates into CASSTTGNTEAFF.

This clonotype was seen a few times. The chain carries TRBV7-8 and TRBJ1-2, with D hard to call. The CDR3 is made up of 18 amino acids. V dropped 0 bases and J dropped 2 bases, with 19 bases sitting between them. CDR1 and CDR2 (germline): SGHVS, FQNEAQ. The CDR3, as DNA: TGTGCCAGCAGCTTAGCGTATCCCACAGAGAAGGTCAACTATGGCTACACCTTC. Amino acids: CASSLAYPTEKVNYGYTF.

This clonotype was seen only a few times. The rearrangement joins TRBV12-3 or TRBV12-4 to TRBJ1-5, with TRBD1 matching over 11 bases. The V segment lost 7 bases and the J segment 0 bases; nucleotides outside the gene matches: 8. This CDR3 is 17 amino acids long. CDR3 region: CASTPGTGGYSNQPQHF. The CDR3 DNA sequence: TGTGCCAGCACCCCCGGGACAGGGGGATATAGCAATCAGCCCCAGCATTTT.

The chain's CDR3 is CASRARDRGYEQYF. In DNA, the CDR3 is TGTGCCAGCAGGGCCCGGGACAGGGGGTACGAGCAGTACTTC. The chain employs TRBV2 and TRBJ2-7; TRBD1 agrees at 11 bases. Trimming took 6 bases from V and 4 from J; bases not matched to a gene: 5. This CDR3 comprises 14 residues. Germline CDR1 reads SNHLY; CDR2 reads FYNNEI.

Comments on this clonotype: Since a much larger clone is just one base distant, this may be a read error. This chain joins TRBV7-3 and TRBJ1-1, with D perhaps TRBD1 (5 bases). This CDR3 is 15 amino acids long. Trimming left V 1 base short and J 2 bases short, with 11 bases between. Looked up from germline, CDR1 is SGHTA and CDR2 is FQGTGA. The CDR3 DNA is TGTGCCAGCAGCTTAATAGGCCAGGGTAACACTGAAGCTTTCTTT. This gives the protein CASSLIGQGNTEAFF.

In regard to this clonotype: This could be a read error, since a much larger clone is one nucleotide away. The J gene is TRBJ1-1, the V gene TRBV7-2; 8 bases map to TRBD1. This CDR3 is 14 amino acids long. CDR1 and CDR2 from the germline V gene are SGHTA and FQGNSA. CDR3: CASTNPGVRGRALF. The CDR3 DNA reads as TGTGCCAGCACAAACCCAGGAGTCAGGGGGCGAGCTCTCTTT. Filled out from reference TRBV7-2 and TRBJ1-1, the complete variable domain reads GAGVSQSPSNKVTEKGKDVELRCDPISGHTALYWYRQSLGQGLEFLIYFQGNSAPDKSGLPSDRFSAERTGGSVSTLTIQRTQQEDSAVYLCASTNPGVRGRALFGQGTRLTVV.

This clonotype was seen ten or more times. The chain combines TRBV7-9 with TRBJ1-2; D ambiguous. V lost 5 bases and J lost 4, with 23 bases in between. Germline V gives CDR1 SEHNR, CDR2 FQNEAQ (reference sequence). The CDR3 totals 17 residues. The CDR3: CASSPNTGRRSRYGYTF. CDR3 in DNA: TGTGCCAGCAGCCCAAATACCGGACGGAGGTCACGCTATGGCTACACCTTC.

The chain recombines TRBV4-2 with TRBJ1-1; D not resolved. V lost 3 bases and J lost 1, with 27 bases in between. The CDR3 totals 20 residues. CDR1 LGHNA and CDR2 YNFKEQ come from the germline V gene. The DNA for the CDR3 is TGTGCCAGCAGCCATCCAGACGCCCGCGCACGAGGCAGCCAGAACACTGAAGCTTTCTTT. Translation: CASSHPDARARGSQNTEAFF.